Following are 31 T cell receptor beta chains from one sample sequenced in a study of CD8+ T cells in alopecia areata. The treatment was: oral pan-JAK inhibitor, 5-10 mg twice daily. After isolation, RNA underwent reverse transcription to generate cDNA as the sequencing template. Data came from immunoSEQ multiplex PCR; TCRdb stores just in-frame clones and leaves some out. In the table there are about 280,000 clones, roughly 60% of which are singletons. The sample in question was CD4+ T cells sorted from blood, obtained at week 24, from a patient treated with tofacitinib. These TCRs come from a human donor with alopecia areata.

The chain couples TRBV29-1 to TRBJ2-5; TRBD1 aligns across 10 bases. Trimming at V came to 3 bases and at J to 5 bases, leaving 6 bases not matched to a gene. The CDR3 loop spans 14 amino acids. CDR1 and CDR2 (germline): SQVTM, ANQGSEA. The CDR3 bases are TGCAGCGTTGATCTGGGACAGGGGAGGGAGACCCAGTACTTC. Amino acid sequence: CSVDLGQGRETQYF.

Note on this clone: The sample has other DNA sequences that encode this CDR3 too. V usage is TRBV30 and J usage is TRBJ1-1, with 8 bases aligning to TRBD1. Germline CDR1 reads GTSNPN; CDR2 reads SVGIG (reference sequence). This CDR3 spans 13 amino acids. J was trimmed by 1 base and V by 5 bases; bases with no gene match: 3. Here the CDR3 reads CAWSGQANTEAFF. The DNA of the CDR3 is TGTGCCTGGTCGGGACAGGCGAACACTGAAGCTTTCTTT.

This clone has just a few counts. The gene calls are TRBV28 and TRBJ2-7; unclear D gene. The CDR3 has 12 residues. CDR1 MDHEN and CDR2 SYDVKM come from the germline V gene. Trimming took off 6 bases at V and 4 bases at J, with 10 bases between the two ends. This chain's CDR3 is CASSLTLYEQYF. In DNA form, the CDR3 reads TGTGCCAGCAGCCTAACCCTTTACGAGCAGTACTTC.

This clone came up a few times. This chain joins TRBV29-1 and TRBJ1-2; TRBD1 is a possible D gene (5 bases). CDR1 SQVTM and CDR2 ANQGSEA come from the germline V gene. The V end was cut by 1 base, the J end by 4 bases, with 19 bases between. The CDR3 consists of 16 residues. The CDR3 nucleotides read TGCAGCGTTGAAGGAGGACCTCAGAGGGGCCGCTATGGCTACACCTTC. Translation gives CSVEGGPQRGRYGYTF.

This clone came up a few times. The chain has TRBV30 and TRBJ1-2; tentatively, D is TRBD1 (5 bases). V dropped 3 bases and J dropped 1 base, with 18 bases sitting between them. The CDR3 extends over 16 amino acids. Germline assignment: CDR1 GTSNPN and CDR2 SVGIG (reference sequence). This chain's CDR3 is CAWSHIWGTLNYGYTF. In DNA form, the CDR3 reads TGTGCCTGGAGCCACATATGGGGGACCCTTAACTATGGCTACACCTTC.

The CDR3 nucleotides read TGTGCCAGCAGATTAAGACAGGGTCCAGGTCCAGATACGCAGTATTTT. This gives the protein CASRLRQGPGPDTQYF. The chain employs TRBV7-6 and TRBJ2-3; TRBD1 agrees at 7 bases. The germline V gene has CDR1 SGHVS and CDR2 FNYEAQ. With 6 bases clipped from V and 4 bases from J, the junction kept 13 bases outside the gene matches. This CDR3 comprises 16 residues.

The V call is TRBV9, the J call TRBJ2-3; TRBD2 is a possible D gene (6 bases). CDR3 length equals 14 residues. Per germline, CDR1 SGDLS and CDR2 YYNGEE. The germline V and J ends were trimmed by 3 bases and 1 base, with 9 bases remaining between them. The CDR3 here is CASSEGLGTDTQYF. As DNA, the CDR3 is TGTGCCAGCAGCGAGGGACTCGGCACAGATACGCAGTATTTT.

This chain uses TRBV18 with TRBJ1-1, with unresolved D. The CDR3 spans 12 residues. The germline V gene has CDR1 KGHSH and CDR2 LQKENI. Trimming removed 3 bases from V and 1 base from J, with 3 bases in between. The CDR3: CASSPPNTEAFF. CDR3 DNA: TGTGCCAGCTCACCGCCGAACACTGAAGCTTTCTTT.

This clone was detected only a few times. The chain combines TRBV14 with TRBJ1-4; no clear D. Germline assignment: CDR1 SGHDN and CDR2 FVKESK. The CDR3 is 16 residues long. Trimming shortened V by 0 bases and J by 4 bases, and 12 bases separated the two germline ends. The CDR3 sequence is CASSQDRSYINEKLFF. CDR3 DNA: TGTGCCAGCAGCCAAGATCGGTCATACATTAATGAAAAACTGTTTTTT.

The chain carries TRBV7-9 and TRBJ2-2; no firm D call. There are 13 residues in the CDR3. Germline loops: CDR1 SEHNR, CDR2 FQNEAQ (reference sequence). Between the trimmed V and J ends, which lost 5 bases and 7 bases, there was a span of 11 bases. In nucleotides, the CDR3 is TGTGCCAGCAGCCCGCCCAGACACGGGGAGCTGTTTTTT. It specifies CASSPPRHGELFF.

This clone was counted a single time. This rearrangement joins TRBV5-4 to TRBJ2-6; D is possibly TRBD1 or TRBD2 (6 bases each). Germline lookup yields CDR1 SGHNT and CDR2 YYREEE (reference sequence). The ends were cut back, 2 bases at V and 2 bases at J, with 8 bases in the middle. This CDR3 comprises 15 residues. CDR3 protein: CASSLRGPGANVLTF. CDR3 DNA sequence: TGTGCCAGCAGCTTACGGGGGCCTGGGGCCAACGTCCTGACTTTC.

J is TRBJ1-2 and V is TRBV6-5, with D perhaps TRBD1 (5 bases). V shed 7 bases and J shed 7 bases, with 13 bases lying between them. There are 12 residues in the CDR3. Germline CDR1 is MNHEY and CDR2 is SVGAGI. The CDR3 loop is CASTRGMVGYTF. CDR3 nucleotides: TGTGCCAGCACTAGGGGAATGGTTGGCTACACCTTC.

The V and J genes are TRBV6-5 and TRBJ1-1; no clear D gene. Looked up from germline, CDR1 is MNHEY and CDR2 is SVGAGI. Trimming shortened V by 5 bases and J by 1 base, and 5 bases separated the two germline ends. The CDR3 runs 12 residues. The CDR3 loop is CASSKRNTEAFF. The CDR3, as DNA: TGTGCCAGCAGTAAGCGGAACACTGAAGCTTTCTTT.

This clone has a handful of counts. The chain joins TRBV28 to TRBJ2-1; TRBD2 agrees at 8 bases. Unmatched junction bases numbered 9, after V lost 5 bases and J lost 6 bases. Germline assignment: CDR1 MDHEN and CDR2 SYDVKM. The CDR3 totals 15 residues. The CDR3 loop reads CASSHGGGTLNEQFF. In DNA form, the CDR3 reads TGTGCCAGCAGTCACGGGGGGGGTACCCTCAATGAGCAGTTCTTC.

This chain connects TRBV7-2 to TRBJ1-6, with D unresolved. CDR3 length: 14 amino acids. Trimming removed 4 bases from V and 0 bases from J, with 4 bases in between. Per germline, CDR1 SGHTA and CDR2 FQGNSA. CDR3 amino acids: CASSSSSYNSPLHF. The CDR3 DNA follows: TGTGCCAGCAGCTCGAGCTCCTATAATTCACCCCTCCACTTT.

The rearrangement joins TRBV9 to TRBJ2-5; perhaps D is TRBD1 or TRBD2 (5 bases each). V gave up 3 bases and J gave up 2 bases, with 17 bases separating them. Germline V gives CDR1 SGDLS, CDR2 YYNGEE. This CDR3 region has 16 residues. CDR3 protein: CASSAAHSGPQETQYF. The CDR3, as DNA: TGTGCCAGCAGCGCCGCCCACTCGGGACCACAAGAGACCCAGTACTTC. Using reference TRBV9 and TRBJ2-5 for the parts outside the CDR3, the full variable domain is DSGVTQTPKHLITATGQRVTLRCSPRSGDLSVYWYQQSLDQGLQFLIQYYNGEERAKGNILERFSAQQFPDLHSELNLSSLELGDSALYFCASSAAHSGPQETQYFGPGTRLLVL.

This clone has more than one count but fewer than ten. V gene TRBV7-9 combines with J gene TRBJ2-3; tentative D call: TRBD2 (5 bases). The V end lost 0 bases, the J end lost 4 bases, and 8 bases lay between the germline ends. Germline lookup yields CDR1 SEHNR and CDR2 FQNEAQ (reference sequence). The CDR3 runs 14 residues. CDR3 sequence: CASSLALVSDTQYF. The CDR3 bases are TGTGCCAGCAGCTTAGCACTAGTCTCAGATACGCAGTATTTT.

A single count supports this clone. The chain recombines TRBV2 with TRBJ2-3; maybe TRBD2 (7 bases). This CDR3 comprises 14 residues. CDR1 and CDR2 (germline): SNHLY, FYNNEI. V was shortened by 8 bases and J by 5 bases, with 17 bases between the two germline ends. The CDR3 region has the DNA TGTGCCAGCCTGGCGGGGGCAGGGTTAGATACGCAGTATTTT. Protein: CASLAGAGLDTQYF.

This clone was seen once. The rearrangement uses TRBV5-1 and TRBJ2-1; D may be TRBD1 (6 bases). V lost 7 bases, J lost 0 bases, and 11 bases lay in between. The germline V gene has CDR1 SGHRS and CDR2 YFSETQ. CDR3 length: 14 amino acids. CDR3 in amino acids: CASGRGGSYNEQFF. The CDR3 DNA reads TGCGCCAGCGGTCGAGGGGGCTCCTACAATGAGCAGTTCTTC.

The chain links TRBV19 to TRBJ2-1; the match to TRBD2 covers 10 bases. In germline, CDR1 is LNHDA, CDR2 SQIVND (reference sequence). The CDR3 is 13 amino acids. V shed 9 bases, J shed 13 bases, and the junction held 12 bases outside the gene matches. As DNA, the CDR3 is TGTGCCAGCCACTCTCCAGCGGGGGGGCCACAGTTCTTC. Its translation is CASHSPAGGPQFF.

The rearrangement uses TRBV7-9 and TRBJ1-2, with 10 bases aligning to TRBD1. Germline trimming cut 5 bases from V and 5 bases from J; bases unmatched to any gene: 5. CDR1 and CDR2 from the germline V gene are SEHNR and FQNEAQ (reference sequence). This CDR3 has 14 residues. The CDR3 is CASSRGQGGYGYTF. In DNA, the CDR3 is TGTGCCAGCAGCCGTGGACAGGGGGGTTATGGCTACACCTTC.

The V and J genes are TRBV7-2 and TRBJ2-5; D unresolved. CDR1 SGHTA and CDR2 FQGNSA come from the germline V gene. The V and J ends lost 1 base and 0 bases respectively, with 3 bases between them. The CDR3 is 13 residues long. The CDR3 DNA sequence: TGTGCCAGCAGCTTAGACTACCAAGAGACCCAGTACTTC. It is translated as CASSLDYQETQYF.

The V call is TRBV5-6, the J call TRBJ2-3; D not resolved. CDR1 SGHDT and CDR2 YYEEEE come from the germline V gene. The CDR3 is made up of 16 amino acids. The V gene lost 4 bases and the J gene lost 1 base, with 16 bases spanning the gap. CDR3 coding DNA: TGTGCCAGCAGCCCCATGGGTGCCTTTGGCACAGATACGCAGTATTTT. This gives the protein CASSPMGAFGTDTQYF.

This clone was seen only a few times. The chain uses TRBV9 and TRBJ2-5; D uncertain. CDR1 is SGDLS and CDR2 is YYNGEE in the germline V gene. Trimming stripped 0 bases from V and 1 base from J, with 10 bases between. The CDR3 is 15 residues long. The DNA for the CDR3 is TGTGCCAGCAGCGTAGGGTTACAGTTCCAAGAGACCCAGTACTTC. This translates into CASSVGLQFQETQYF.

This clone was seen a handful of times. V and J are TRBV19 and TRBJ2-5, with a weak D call TRBD2 (6 bases). V gave up 5 bases and J gave up 8 bases, with 15 bases separating them. Germline CDR1 LNHDA, CDR2 SQIVND (reference sequence). There are 13 residues in the CDR3. CDR3 in DNA: TGTGCCAGTAGTGCCGGAGGGCCGGGAACCCAGTACTTC. Amino acid sequence: CASSAGGPGTQYF.

The V and J genes are TRBV5-1 and TRBJ2-7; D possibly corresponds to TRBD1 (5 bases). The CDR3 has 14 residues. Looked up from germline, CDR1 is SGHRS and CDR2 is YFSETQ. V dropped 2 bases and J dropped 2 bases, with 11 bases sitting between them. The CDR3 sequence is CASSFDSRAYEQYF. The CDR3 DNA reads as TGCGCCAGCAGCTTTGACAGCCGAGCCTACGAGCAGTACTTC.

This clone was seen only a few times. The rearrangement links TRBV30 to TRBJ1-1; no clear D gene. With 5 bases removed from V and 4 bases from J, the gap between germline ends came to 17 bases. The CDR3 spans 14 residues. Looked up from germline, CDR1 is GTSNPN and CDR2 is SVGIG (reference sequence). This CDR3 is CAWSYGPRGTEAFF. CDR3 bases: TGTGCCTGGTCCTACGGTCCCCGGGGCACTGAAGCTTTCTTT.

The chain couples TRBV2 to TRBJ2-2, with D perhaps TRBD2 (5 bases). Germline CDR1 SNHLY, CDR2 FYNNEI. This CDR3 has 12 residues. The V gene lost 6 bases and the J gene lost 3 bases, with 5 bases spanning the gap. The CDR3: CASRLDTGELFF. The CDR3 coding sequence is TGTGCCAGCAGACTAGACACCGGGGAGCTGTTTTTT.

The V gene is TRBV30, the J gene TRBJ1-6; TRBD1 aligns across 7 bases. CDR3 size: 16 residues. Germline V gene lookup returns CDR1 GTSNPN and CDR2 SVGIG (reference sequence). Losses at the gene ends were 3 bases for V and 5 bases for J; bases not matched to a gene: 10. The CDR3 nucleotides are TGTGCCTGGAGCGAAATGGGGACAGTCAATAATTCACCCCTCCACTTT. Encoded protein: CAWSEMGTVNNSPLHF. Full variable domain (missing parts from reference TRBV30 and TRBJ1-6): SQTIHQWPATLVQPVGSPLSLECTVEGTSNPNLYWYRQAAGRGLQLLFYSVGIGQISSEVPQNLSASRPQDRQFILSSKKLLLSDSGFYLCAWSEMGTVNNSPLHFGNGTRLTVT.

Points on this clone: Other DNA variants within this sample encode the same CDR3. This chain connects TRBV29-1 to TRBJ1-5; D remains ambiguous. Germline CDR1 reads SQVTM; CDR2 reads ANQGSEA. This CDR3 region has 13 residues. V was cut by 0 bases and J by 0 bases, with 3 bases left in between. The CDR3, as DNA: TGCAGCGTTGAAGAAAATAGCAATCAGCCCCAGCATTTT. Translated, it gives CSVEENSNQPQHF.

The V and J genes are TRBV28 and TRBJ1-5; possible D gene TRBD1, 5 bases. Germline V gene sequence: CDR1 MDHEN, CDR2 SYDVKM. Trimming removed 3 bases from V and 7 bases from J, with 16 bases in between. The CDR3 spans 15 residues. CDR3: CASSLLTTRAQPQHF. CDR3 bases: TGTGCCAGCAGTTTGTTGACGACCAGGGCCCAGCCCCAGCATTTT.